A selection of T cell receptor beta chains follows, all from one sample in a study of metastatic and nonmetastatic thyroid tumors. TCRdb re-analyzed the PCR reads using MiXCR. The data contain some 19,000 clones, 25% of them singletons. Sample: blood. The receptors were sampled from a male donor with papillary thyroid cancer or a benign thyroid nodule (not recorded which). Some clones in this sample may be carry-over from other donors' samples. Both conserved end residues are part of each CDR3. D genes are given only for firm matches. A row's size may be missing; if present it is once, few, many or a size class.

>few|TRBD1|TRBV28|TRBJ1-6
CASSLVQGANNSPLHF
TGTGCCAGCAGTTTGGTACAGGGGGCGAATAATTCACCCCTCCACTTT
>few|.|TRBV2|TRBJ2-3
CASQQTSTDTQYF
TGTGCCAGCCAACAAACTTCAACAGATACGCAGTATTTT
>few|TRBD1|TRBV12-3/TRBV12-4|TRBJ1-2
CASTLTGAPYGYTF
TGTGCCAGCACTTTGACAGGGGCTCCCTATGGCTACACCTTC
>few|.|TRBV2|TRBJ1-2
CASTRDGNYGYTF
TGTGCCAGCACCAGGGACGGTAACTATGGCTACACCTTC
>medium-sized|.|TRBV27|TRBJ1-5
CASRRDGNQPQHF
TGTGCCAGCAGACGGGACGGTAATCAGCCCCAGCATTTT
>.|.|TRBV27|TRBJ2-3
CASSPASTDTQYF
TGTGCCAGCAGTCCAGCTAGCACAGATACGCAGTATTTT
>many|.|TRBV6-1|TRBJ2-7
CASSNGAAGTYEQYF
TGTGCCAGCAGTAATGGAGCTGCGGGCACGTACGAGCAGTACTTC
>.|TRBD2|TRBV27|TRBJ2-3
CASRERGSTDTQYF
TGTGCCAGCCGCGAGCGGGGGAGCACAGATACGCAGTATTTT
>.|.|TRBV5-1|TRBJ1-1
CASSLAGVTEAFF
TGCGCCAGCAGCTTGGCAGGGGTCACTGAAGCTTTCTTT
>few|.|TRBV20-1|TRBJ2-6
CSADYTRGGANVLTF
TGCAGTGCCGATTACACAAGAGGTGGGGCCAACGTCCTGACTTTC
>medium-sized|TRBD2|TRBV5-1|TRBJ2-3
CASSVGTRGDTQYF
TGCGCCAGCAGCGTCGGGACTAGGGGAGATACGCAGTATTTT
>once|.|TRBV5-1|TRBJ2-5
CASSSLGETQYF
TGCGCCAGCAGCTCTCTCGGAGAGACCCAGTACTTC
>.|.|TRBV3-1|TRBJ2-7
CASSQDSEQYF
TGTGCCAGCAGCCAAGATAGCGAGCAGTACTTC
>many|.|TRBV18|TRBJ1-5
CASSPHTGQPQHF
TGTGCCAGCTCACCACATACGGGCCAGCCCCAGCATTTT
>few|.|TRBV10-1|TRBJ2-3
CASSETGGSTDTQYF
TGCGCCAGCAGTGAGACAGGAGGATCCACAGATACGCAGTATTTT
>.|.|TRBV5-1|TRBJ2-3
CASSPDDSTDTQYF
TGCGCCAGCAGCCCCGACGACAGCACAGATACGCAGTATTTT
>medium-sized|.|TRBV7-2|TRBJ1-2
CASSLAQRFNYGYTF
TGTGCCAGCAGCTTAGCGCAGCGGTTTAACTATGGCTACACCTTC
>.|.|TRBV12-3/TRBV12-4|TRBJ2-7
CASSLGDLLSYEQYF
TGTGCCAGCAGTTTGGGGGATCTCTTGTCCTACGAGCAGTACTTC
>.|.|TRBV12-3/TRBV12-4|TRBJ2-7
CARSLSGRAVELYF
TGTGCCCGCAGTTTAAGTGGCAGGGCAGTCGAGCTGTACTTC
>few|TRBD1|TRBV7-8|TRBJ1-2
CASSLSATGEGYTF
TGTGCCAGCAGCTTATCCGCGACAGGGGAGGGCTACACCTTC
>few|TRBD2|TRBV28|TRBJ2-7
CASSLGLAGVYEQYF
TGTGCCAGCAGCTTGGGACTAGCGGGAGTCTACGAGCAGTACTTC
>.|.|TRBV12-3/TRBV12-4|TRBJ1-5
CASSYTGFIQPQHF
TGTGCCAGCAGTTATACAGGGTTCATCCAGCCCCAGCATTTT
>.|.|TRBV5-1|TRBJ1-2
CASSQPAVQYGYTF
TGTGCCAGCAGCCAGCCCGCTGTGCAGTATGGCTACACCTTC
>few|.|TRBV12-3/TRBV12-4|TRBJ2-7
CASSFGVEQYF
TGTGCCAGCAGTTTCGGGGTCGAGCAGTACTTC
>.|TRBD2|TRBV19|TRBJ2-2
CASQRTSGITGELFF
TGTGCCAGTCAACGGACTAGCGGGATCACCGGGGAGCTGTTTTTT
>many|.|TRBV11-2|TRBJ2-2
CASSLGIGRTALFTGELFF
TGTGCCAGCAGCTTAGGGATCGGTCGGACAGCCCTCTTCACCGGGGAGCTGTTTTTT
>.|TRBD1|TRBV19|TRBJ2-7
CASNRDRGTYEQYF
TGTGCCAGTAACCGGGACAGGGGGACCTACGAGCAGTACTTC
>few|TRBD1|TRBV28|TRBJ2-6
CASSRQGSGANVLTF
TGTGCCAGCAGCAGACAGGGGAGCGGGGCCAACGTCCTGACTTTC
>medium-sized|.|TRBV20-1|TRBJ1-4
CSARVGRGRATNEKLFF
TGCAGTGCTAGAGTCGGCAGGGGAAGAGCAACTAATGAAAAACTGTTTTTT
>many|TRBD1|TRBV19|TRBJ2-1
CASRPRQGGYNEQFF
TGTGCCAGTCGACCGAGACAGGGGGGTTACAATGAGCAGTTCTTC
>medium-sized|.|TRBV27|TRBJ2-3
CASSRRTSTDTQYF
TGTGCCAGCAGCCGAAGGACGAGCACAGATACGCAGTATTTT
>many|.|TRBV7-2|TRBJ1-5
CASSSSGNQPQHF
TGTGCCAGCAGCTCCTCAGGGAATCAGCCCCAGCATTTT
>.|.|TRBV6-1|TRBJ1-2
CASSRRAYGYTF
TGTGCCAGCAGTCGGAGGGCGTATGGCTACACCTTC
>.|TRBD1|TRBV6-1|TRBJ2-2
CASSPVTGTGGTGELFF
TGTGCCAGCAGTCCCGTTACCGGGACAGGGGGCACCGGGGAGCTGTTTTTT
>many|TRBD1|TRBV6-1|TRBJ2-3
CASRTGGNADTQYF
TGTGCCAGCAGGACAGGGGGCAACGCAGATACGCAGTATTTT
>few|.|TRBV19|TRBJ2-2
CASSIENGDTGELFF
TGTGCCAGTAGTATTGAAAACGGAGACACCGGGGAGCTGTTTTTT
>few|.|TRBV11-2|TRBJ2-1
CASSPSWGLDEQFF
TGTGCCAGCAGCCCGAGTTGGGGGCTCGATGAGCAGTTCTTC
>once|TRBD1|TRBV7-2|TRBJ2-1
CASSDGQGADEQFF
TGTGCCAGCAGTGACGGACAGGGGGCCGATGAGCAGTTCTTC
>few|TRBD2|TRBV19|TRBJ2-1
CASRSGLLYNEQFF
TGTGCCAGTAGGTCGGGACTACTATACAATGAGCAGTTCTTC
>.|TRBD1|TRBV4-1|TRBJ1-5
CASSRYWTGYQPQHF
TGCGCCAGCAGCCGATATTGGACAGGGTATCAGCCCCAGCATTTT
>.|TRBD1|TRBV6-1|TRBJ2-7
CASSPTLAGTVTYEQYF
TGTGCCAGCAGTCCCACCTTAGCCGGGACAGTTACCTACGAGCAGTACTTC
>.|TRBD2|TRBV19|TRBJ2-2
CASQRGSGSLNTGELFF
TGTGCCAGTCAAAGGGGCAGCGGGAGCCTTAACACCGGGGAGCTGTTTTTT
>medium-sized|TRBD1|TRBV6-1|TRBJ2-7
CASSPTGGHHEQYF
TGTGCCAGCAGTCCGACAGGGGGCCACCACGAGCAGTACTTC
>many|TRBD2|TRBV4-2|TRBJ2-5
CASSQVTSGGRETQYF
TGTGCCAGCAGCCAAGTGACTAGCGGGGGGAGGGAGACCCAGTACTTC
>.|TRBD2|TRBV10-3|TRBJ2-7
CAIGTSASYEQYF
TGTGCCATCGGGACTAGCGCCTCCTACGAGCAGTACTTC
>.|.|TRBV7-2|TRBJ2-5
CASSRDSQETQYF
TGTGCCAGCAGCCGTGACAGCCAAGAGACCCAGTACTTC
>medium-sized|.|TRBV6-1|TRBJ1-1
CASSRGSGTEAFF
TGTGCCAGCAGTCGGGGGTCGGGAACTGAAGCTTTCTTT